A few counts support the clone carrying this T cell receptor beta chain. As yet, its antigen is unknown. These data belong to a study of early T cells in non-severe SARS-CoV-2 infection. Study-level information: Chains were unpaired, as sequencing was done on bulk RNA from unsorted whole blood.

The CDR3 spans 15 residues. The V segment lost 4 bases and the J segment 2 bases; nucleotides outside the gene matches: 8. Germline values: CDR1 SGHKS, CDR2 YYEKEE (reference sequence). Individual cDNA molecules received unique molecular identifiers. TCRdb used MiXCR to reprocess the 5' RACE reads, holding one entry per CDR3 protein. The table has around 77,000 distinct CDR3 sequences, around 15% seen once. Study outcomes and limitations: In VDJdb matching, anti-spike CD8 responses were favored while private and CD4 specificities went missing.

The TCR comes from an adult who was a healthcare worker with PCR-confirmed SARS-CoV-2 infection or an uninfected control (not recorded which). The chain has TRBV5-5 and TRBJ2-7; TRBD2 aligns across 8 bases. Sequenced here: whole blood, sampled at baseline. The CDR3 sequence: CASSPASGGTYEQYF. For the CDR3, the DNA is TGTGCCAGCAGCCCGGCGAGCGGGGGAACCTACGAGCAGTACTTC.